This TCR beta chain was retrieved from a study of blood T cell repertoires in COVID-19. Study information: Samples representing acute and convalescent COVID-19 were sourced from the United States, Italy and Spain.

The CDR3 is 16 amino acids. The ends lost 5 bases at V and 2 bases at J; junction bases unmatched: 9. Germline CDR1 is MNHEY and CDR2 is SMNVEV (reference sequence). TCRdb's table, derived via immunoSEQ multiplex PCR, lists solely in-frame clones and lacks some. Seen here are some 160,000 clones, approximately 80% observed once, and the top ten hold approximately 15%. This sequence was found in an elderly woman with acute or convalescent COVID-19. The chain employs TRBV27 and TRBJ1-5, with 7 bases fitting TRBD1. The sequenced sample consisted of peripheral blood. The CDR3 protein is CASSPLTGDGNQPQHF. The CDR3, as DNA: TGTGCCAGCAGTCCTCTCACAGGGGACGGCAATCAGCCCCAGCATTTT.